A single T cell receptor beta chain is shown here with its context. The sample is drawn from a study of blood T cell repertoires in COVID-19. Turning to the study itself: Acute and convalescent COVID-19 specimens originated in the United States, Italy and Spain. From T cells, B-cell-depleted T cells, or PBMCs came the material, which was cDNA or gDNA.

How the authors handled the data: Using reference gene primer amplification, nucleated cell counts were estimated. Using immunoSEQ multiplex PCR, the repertoire was profiled, and TCRdb retains in-frame clones only, with some absent. D and trimming come from the DNA, and the V and J calls and clone size come from that table. The sample consists of 140,000 or so clones, 75% to 90% of them appearing once. Germline CDR1 is MGHRA and CDR2 is YSYEKL. This CDR3 is 15 amino acids long. V was cut by 0 bases and J by 1 base, with 9 bases left in between. Sample: peripheral blood. The receptor was derived from a human donor in a cohort sampled during active COVID-19. The chain is built from TRBV4-1 and TRBJ1-2; D call uncertain. The CDR3 region is CASSQDEGHNYGYTF. The CDR3 DNA reads TGCGCCAGCAGCCAAGATGAGGGTCATAACTATGGCTACACCTTC.